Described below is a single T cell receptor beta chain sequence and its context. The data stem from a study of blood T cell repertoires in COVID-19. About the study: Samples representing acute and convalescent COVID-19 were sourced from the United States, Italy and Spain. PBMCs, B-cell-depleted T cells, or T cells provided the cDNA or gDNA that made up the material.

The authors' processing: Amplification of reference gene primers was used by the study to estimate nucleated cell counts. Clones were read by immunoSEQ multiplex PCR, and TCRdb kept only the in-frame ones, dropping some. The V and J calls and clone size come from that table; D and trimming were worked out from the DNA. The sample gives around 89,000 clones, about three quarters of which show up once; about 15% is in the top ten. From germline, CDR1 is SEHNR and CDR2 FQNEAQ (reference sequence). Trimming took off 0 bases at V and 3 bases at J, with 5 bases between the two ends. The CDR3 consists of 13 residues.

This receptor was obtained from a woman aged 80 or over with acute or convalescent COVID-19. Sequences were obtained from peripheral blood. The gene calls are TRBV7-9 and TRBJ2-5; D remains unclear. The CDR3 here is CASSLAGKETQYF. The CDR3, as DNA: TGTGCCAGCAGCTTAGCGGGCAAAGAGACCCAGTACTTC.